This T cell receptor beta chain originates from a study of beta chain features in type 1 diabetes. Germline V lookup: CDR1 SNHLY, CDR2 FYNNEI. Trimming left V 2 bases short and J 7 bases short, with 9 bases between. The CDR3 sequence is 13 residues long. TCRB transcripts that were expressed got sequenced, as all of the isolated RNA had been reverse transcribed. There were 3.5 million to 4.5 million reads on average in the naive, central memory and regulatory T cell samples. Sequencing was performed with immunoSEQ multiplex PCR; in TCRdb, only in-frame clones are kept and a portion is missing. The sample shows under 300,000 clones, about 26% of them seen only once.

The source material was central memory CD4+ T cells from blood. The receptor comes from a man younger than 40 in good health. This chain uses TRBV2 with TRBJ2-1; TRBD1 might be the D (6 bases). The CDR3 nucleotides read TGTGCCAGCAGTGAACCACAGGGAAATGAGCAGTTCTTC. Translation gives CASSEPQGNEQFF.